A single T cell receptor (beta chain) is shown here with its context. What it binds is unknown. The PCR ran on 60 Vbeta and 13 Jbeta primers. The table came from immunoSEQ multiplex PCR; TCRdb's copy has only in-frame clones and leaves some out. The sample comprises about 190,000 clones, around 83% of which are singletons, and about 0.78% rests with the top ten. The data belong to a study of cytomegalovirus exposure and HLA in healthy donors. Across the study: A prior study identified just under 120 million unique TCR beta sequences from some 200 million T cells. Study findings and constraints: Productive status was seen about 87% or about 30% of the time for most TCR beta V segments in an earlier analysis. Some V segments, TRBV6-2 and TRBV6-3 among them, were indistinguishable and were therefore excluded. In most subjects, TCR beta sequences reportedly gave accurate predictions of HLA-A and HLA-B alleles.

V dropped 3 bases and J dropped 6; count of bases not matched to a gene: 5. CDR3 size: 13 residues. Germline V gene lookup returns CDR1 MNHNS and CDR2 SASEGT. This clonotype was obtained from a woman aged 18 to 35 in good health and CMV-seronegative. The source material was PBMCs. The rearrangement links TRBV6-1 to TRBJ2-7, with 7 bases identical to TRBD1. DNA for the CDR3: TGTGCCAGCAGTGAGAGGGGGCTCGCCGAGCAGTACTTC. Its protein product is CASSERGLAEQYF.